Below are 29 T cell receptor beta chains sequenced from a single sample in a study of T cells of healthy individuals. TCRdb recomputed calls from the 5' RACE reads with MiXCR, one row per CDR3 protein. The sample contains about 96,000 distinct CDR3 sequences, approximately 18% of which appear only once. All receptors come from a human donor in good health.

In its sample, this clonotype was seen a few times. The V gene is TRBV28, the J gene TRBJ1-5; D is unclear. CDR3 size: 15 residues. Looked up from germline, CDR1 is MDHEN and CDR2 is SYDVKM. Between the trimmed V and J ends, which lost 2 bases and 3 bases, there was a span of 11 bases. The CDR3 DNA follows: TGTGCCAGCAGTTTAGTTACCAGGAACAATCAGCCCCAGCATTTT. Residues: CASSLVTRNNQPQHF.

CDR3 sequence: CASSRSEGALGANVLTF. The CDR3 nucleotides read TGTGCCAGCAGTCGCAGTGAGGGAGCTCTGGGTGCCAACGTCCTGACTTTC. The chain joins TRBV27 to TRBJ2-6; D may be TRBD2 (5 bases). Germline loops: CDR1 MNHEY, CDR2 SMNVEV (reference sequence). V lost 5 bases and J 7 bases, leaving 21 bases between the germline ends. The length of the CDR3 is 17 residues.

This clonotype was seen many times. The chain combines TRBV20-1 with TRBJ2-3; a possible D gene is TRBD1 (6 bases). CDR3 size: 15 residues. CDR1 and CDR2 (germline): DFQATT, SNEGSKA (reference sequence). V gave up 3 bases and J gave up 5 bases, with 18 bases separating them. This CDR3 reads CSARSPAGAGDTQYF. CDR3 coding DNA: TGCAGTGCTAGGTCTCCGGCAGGGGCGGGAGATACGCAGTATTTT.

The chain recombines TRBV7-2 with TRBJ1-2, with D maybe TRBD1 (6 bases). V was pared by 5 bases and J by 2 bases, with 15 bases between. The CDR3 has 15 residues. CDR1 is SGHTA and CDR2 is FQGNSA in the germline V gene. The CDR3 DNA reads TGTGCCAGCAGCCCCACCGGGACAAAGAACTATGGCTACACCTTC. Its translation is CASSPTGTKNYGYTF.

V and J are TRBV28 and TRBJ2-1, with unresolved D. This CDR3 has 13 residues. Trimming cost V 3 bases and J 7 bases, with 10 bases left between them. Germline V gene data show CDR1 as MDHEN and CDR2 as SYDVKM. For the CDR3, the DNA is TGTGCCAGCAGTTTGATTCGGGCGAATGAGCAGTTCTTC. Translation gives CASSLIRANEQFF.

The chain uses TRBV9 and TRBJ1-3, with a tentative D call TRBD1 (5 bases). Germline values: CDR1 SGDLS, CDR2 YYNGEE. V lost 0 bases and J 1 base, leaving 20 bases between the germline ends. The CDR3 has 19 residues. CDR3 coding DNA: TGTGCCAGCAGCGTAGATACAGGATCCCCGGGCCCTTCTGGAAACACCATATATTTT. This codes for CASSVDTGSPGPSGNTIYF.

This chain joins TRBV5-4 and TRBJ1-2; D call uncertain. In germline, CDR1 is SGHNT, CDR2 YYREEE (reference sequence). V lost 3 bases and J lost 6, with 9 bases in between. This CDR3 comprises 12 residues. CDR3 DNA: TGTGCCAGCAGCTCCTGGGCCCATGGCTACACCTTC. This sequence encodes CASSSWAHGYTF.

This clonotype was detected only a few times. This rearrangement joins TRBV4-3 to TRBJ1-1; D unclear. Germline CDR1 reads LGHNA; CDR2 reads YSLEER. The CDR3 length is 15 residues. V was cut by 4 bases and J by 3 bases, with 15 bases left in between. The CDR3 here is CASSRLLGPDTEAFF. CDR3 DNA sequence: TGCGCCAGCAGCCGCCTGTTGGGCCCAGACACTGAAGCTTTCTTT.

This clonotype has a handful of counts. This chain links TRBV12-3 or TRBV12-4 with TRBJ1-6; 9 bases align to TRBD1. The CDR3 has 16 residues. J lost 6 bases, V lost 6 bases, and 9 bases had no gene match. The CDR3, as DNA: TGTGCCAGCAGAAGGGACAGGGCTCCGACTAATTCACCCCTCCACTTT. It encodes CASRRDRAPTNSPLHF.

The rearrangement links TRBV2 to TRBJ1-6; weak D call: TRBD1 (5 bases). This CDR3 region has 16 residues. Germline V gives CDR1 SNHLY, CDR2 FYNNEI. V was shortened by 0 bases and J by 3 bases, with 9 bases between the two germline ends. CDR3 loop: CASSEAPQGYNSPLHF. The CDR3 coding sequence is TGTGCCAGCAGTGAAGCCCCCCAGGGCTATAATTCACCCCTCCACTTT.

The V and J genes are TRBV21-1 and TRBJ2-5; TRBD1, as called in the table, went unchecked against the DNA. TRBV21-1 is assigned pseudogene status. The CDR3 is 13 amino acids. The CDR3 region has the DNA TGTGCCAGCATCAGGGGGAGAAAGGAGACCCAGTACTTC. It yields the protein CASIRGRKETQYF.

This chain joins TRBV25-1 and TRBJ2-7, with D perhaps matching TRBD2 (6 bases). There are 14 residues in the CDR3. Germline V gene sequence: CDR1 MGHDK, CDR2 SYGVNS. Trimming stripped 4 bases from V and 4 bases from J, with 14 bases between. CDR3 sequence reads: CASSGRDLDYEQYF. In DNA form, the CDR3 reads TGTGCCAGCAGTGGTAGGGACTTAGATTACGAGCAGTACTTC.

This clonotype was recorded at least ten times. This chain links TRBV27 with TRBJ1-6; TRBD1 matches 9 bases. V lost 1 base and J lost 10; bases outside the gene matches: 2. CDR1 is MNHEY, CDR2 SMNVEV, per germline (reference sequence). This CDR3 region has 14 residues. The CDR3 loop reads CASSLLGQGSPLHF. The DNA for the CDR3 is TGTGCCAGCAGTTTATTGGGACAGGGCTCACCCCTCCACTTT.

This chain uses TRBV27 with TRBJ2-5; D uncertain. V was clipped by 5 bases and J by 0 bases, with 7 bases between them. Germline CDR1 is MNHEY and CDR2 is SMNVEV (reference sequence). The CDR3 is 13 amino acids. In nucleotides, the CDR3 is TGTGCCAGCAGTAGGAAGGACCAAGAGACCCAGTACTTC. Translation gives CASSRKDQETQYF.

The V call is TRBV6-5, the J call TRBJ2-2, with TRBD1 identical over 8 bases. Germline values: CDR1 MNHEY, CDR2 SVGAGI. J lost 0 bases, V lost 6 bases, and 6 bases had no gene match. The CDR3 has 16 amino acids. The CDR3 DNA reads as TGTGCCAGCAGCCTATCGGGACAGGCGAACACCGGGGAGCTGTTTTTT. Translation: CASSLSGQANTGELFF.

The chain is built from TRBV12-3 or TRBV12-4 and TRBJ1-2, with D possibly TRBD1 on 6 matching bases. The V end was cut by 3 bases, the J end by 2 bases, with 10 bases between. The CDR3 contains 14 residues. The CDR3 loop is CASSFKGVNYGYTF. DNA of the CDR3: TGTGCCAGCAGTTTCAAGGGGGTCAACTATGGCTACACCTTC.

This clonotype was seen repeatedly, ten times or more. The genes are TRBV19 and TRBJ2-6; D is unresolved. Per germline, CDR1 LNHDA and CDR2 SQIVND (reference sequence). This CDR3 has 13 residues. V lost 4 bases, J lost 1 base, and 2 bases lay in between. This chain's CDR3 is CASSKSGANVLTF. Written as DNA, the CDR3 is TGTGCCAGTAGTAAGTCTGGGGCCAACGTCCTGACTTTC.

CDR3 region: CASSSKGLAGSDEQFF. The CDR3 region has the DNA TGTGCCAGCAGTTCTAAGGGACTAGCGGGGAGTGATGAGCAGTTCTTC. This chain uses TRBV6-4 with TRBJ2-1, with 13 bases aligning to TRBD2. The CDR3 sequence is 16 residues long. From germline, CDR1 is MRHNA and CDR2 SNTAGT. The V segment lost 5 bases and the J segment 8 bases; nucleotides outside the gene matches: 9.

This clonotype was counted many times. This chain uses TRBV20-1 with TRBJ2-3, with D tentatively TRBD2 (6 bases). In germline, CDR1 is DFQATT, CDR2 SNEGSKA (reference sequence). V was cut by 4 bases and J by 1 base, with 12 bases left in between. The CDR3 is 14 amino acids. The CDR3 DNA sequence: TGCAGTGCTACCTGGCTAGCGCGCACAGATACGCAGTATTTT. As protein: CSATWLARTDTQYF.

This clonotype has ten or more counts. In nucleotides, the CDR3 is TGTGCCAGCAGTTCCCACGGGGGGGTCAATGAGCAGTTCTTC. Translated, it gives CASSSHGGVNEQFF. The V and J genes are TRBV28 and TRBJ2-1; TRBD2 aligns across 8 bases. The CDR3 totals 14 residues. The germline V gene has CDR1 MDHEN and CDR2 SYDVKM. V trimming: 4 bases; J trimming: 6 bases; junction bases outside the gene matches: 5.

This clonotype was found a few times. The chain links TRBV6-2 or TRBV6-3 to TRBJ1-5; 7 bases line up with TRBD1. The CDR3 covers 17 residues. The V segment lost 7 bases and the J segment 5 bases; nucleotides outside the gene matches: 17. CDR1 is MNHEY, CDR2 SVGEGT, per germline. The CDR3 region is CASTHSSRNRGYQPQHF. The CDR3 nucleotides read TGTGCCAGCACCCACTCGAGCCGGAACAGGGGCTATCAGCCCCAGCATTTT.

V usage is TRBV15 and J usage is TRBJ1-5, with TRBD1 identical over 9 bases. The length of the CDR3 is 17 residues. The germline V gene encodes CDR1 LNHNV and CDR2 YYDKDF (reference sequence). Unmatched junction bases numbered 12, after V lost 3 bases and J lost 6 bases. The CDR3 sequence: CATSSPLGTGFGQPQHF. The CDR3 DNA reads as TGTGCCACCAGCAGCCCCCTGGGGACAGGGTTCGGTCAGCCCCAGCATTTT. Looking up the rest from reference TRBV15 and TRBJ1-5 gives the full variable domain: DAMVIQNPRYQVTQFGKPVTLSCSQTLNHNVMYWYQQKSSQAPKLLFHYYDKDFNNEADTPDNFQSRRPNTSFCFLDIRSPGLGDTAMYLCATSSPLGTGFGQPQHFGDGTRLSIL.

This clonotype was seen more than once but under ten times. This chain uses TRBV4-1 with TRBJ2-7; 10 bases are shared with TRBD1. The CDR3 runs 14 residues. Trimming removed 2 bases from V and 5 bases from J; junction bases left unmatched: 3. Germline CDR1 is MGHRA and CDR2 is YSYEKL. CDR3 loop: CASSQLTGGNEQYF. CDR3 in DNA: TGCGCCAGCAGCCAACTGACAGGGGGCAACGAGCAGTACTTC.

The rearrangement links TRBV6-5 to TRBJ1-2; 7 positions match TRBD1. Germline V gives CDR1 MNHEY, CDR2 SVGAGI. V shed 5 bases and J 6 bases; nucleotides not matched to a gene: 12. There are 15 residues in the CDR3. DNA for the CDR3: TGTGCCAGCAGTCGGACAGGAACTGGACCTGATGGCTACACCTTC. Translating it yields CASSRTGTGPDGYTF.

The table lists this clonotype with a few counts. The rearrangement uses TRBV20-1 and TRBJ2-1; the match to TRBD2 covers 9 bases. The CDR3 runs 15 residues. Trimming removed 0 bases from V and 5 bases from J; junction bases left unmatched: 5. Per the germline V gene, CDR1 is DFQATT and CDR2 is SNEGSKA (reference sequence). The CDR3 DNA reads TGCAGTGCTAGAGATAGCGGGAGTGTGGACAATGAGCAGTTCTTC. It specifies CSARDSGSVDNEQFF.

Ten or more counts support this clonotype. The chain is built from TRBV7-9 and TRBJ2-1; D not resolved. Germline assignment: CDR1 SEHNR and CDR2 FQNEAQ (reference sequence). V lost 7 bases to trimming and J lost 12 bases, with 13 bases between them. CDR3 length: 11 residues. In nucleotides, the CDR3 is TGTGCCAGCACCCGTGAATCGGGGCAGTTCTTC. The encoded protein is CASTRESGQFF.

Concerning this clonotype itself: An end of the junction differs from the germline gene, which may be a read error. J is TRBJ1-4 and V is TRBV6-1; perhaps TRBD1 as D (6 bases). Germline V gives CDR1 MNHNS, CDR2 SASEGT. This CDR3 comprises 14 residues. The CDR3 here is CVSSIQGDGEKLFF. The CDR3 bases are TGTGTCAGCAGTATACAGGGCGATGGTGAAAAACTGTTTTTT.

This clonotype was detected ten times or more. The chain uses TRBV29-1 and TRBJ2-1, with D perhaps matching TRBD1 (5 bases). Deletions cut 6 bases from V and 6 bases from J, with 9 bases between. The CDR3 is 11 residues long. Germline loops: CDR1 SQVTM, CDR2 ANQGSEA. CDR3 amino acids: CSVRQSNEQFF. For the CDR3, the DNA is TGCAGCGTGAGACAGTCCAATGAGCAGTTCTTC.

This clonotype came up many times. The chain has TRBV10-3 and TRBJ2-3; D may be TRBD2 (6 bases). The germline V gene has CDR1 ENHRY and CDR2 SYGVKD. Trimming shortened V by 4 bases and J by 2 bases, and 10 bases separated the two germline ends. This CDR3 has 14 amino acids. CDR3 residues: CAISGGDVTDTQYF. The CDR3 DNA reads TGTGCCATCAGTGGGGGGGATGTCACAGATACGCAGTATTTT.